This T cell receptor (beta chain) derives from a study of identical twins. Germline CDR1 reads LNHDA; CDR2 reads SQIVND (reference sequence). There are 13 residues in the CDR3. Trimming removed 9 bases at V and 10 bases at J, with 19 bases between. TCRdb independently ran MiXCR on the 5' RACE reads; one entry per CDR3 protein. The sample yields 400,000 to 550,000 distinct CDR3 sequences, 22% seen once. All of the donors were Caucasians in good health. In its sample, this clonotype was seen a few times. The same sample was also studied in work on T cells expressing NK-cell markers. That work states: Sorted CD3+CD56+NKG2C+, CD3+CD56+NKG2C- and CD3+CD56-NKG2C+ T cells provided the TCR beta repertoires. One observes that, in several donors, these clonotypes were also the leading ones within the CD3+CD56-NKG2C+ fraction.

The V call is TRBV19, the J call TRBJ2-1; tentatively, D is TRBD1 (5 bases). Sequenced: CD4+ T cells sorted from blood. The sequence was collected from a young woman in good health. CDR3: CASQGALSREQFF. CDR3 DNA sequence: TGTGCCAGCCAAGGGGCCCTCTCTCGCGAGCAGTTCTTC.